This T cell receptor (beta chain) originates from a study of blood T cell repertoires in COVID-19. Study-level information: T cells, B-cell-depleted T cells, or PBMCs provided the cDNA or gDNA that served as material.

The germline gives CDR1 MNHEY, CDR2 SMNVEV (reference sequence). V lost 0 bases and J 2 bases, leaving 8 bases between the germline ends. The CDR3 is 15 residues long. Method: immunoSEQ multiplex PCR; TCRdb's copy keeps in-frame clones and lacks some. The sample lists about 180,000 clones; roughly 86% were seen once. Sequencing was done on a sample of peripheral blood. The chain is built from TRBV27 and TRBJ1-3; tentative D call: TRBD1 (6 bases). The source of this sequence is a woman in her 50s with acute or convalescent COVID-19. CDR3 in amino acids: CASSLSGGPGNTIYF. The CDR3 DNA reads as TGTGCCAGCAGTTTATCGGGGGGGCCTGGAAACACCATATATTTT.